Detailed here is one T cell receptor beta chain. Its antigen is currently unknown. PCR was performed using 60 Vbeta and 13 Jbeta primers. Libraries were prepared by immunoSEQ multiplex PCR; TCRdb keeps only in-frame clonotypes and omits some of them. The sample table includes 53,000 or so clones. The entry originates in a study of cytomegalovirus exposure and HLA in healthy donors. Study-level findings and limits: Later analysis associated a missense DCLRE1C variant with TCR beta V- and J-gene trimming. It was approximately 150 TCR beta chains that were listed as cytomegalovirus-associated.

Trimming pared 7 bases from V and 5 bases from J, leaving 9 bases between. CDR3 length: 11 amino acids. The germline V gene encodes CDR1 MNHNS and CDR2 SASEGT. The TCR was taken from a man between 18 and 29 years old in good health and CMV-seropositive. Sample: PBMCs. This rearrangement joins TRBV6-1 to TRBJ2-7; D unclear. CDR3 protein: CASMRHDEQYF. The CDR3 DNA follows: TGTGCCAGCATGAGGCATGACGAGCAGTACTTC.